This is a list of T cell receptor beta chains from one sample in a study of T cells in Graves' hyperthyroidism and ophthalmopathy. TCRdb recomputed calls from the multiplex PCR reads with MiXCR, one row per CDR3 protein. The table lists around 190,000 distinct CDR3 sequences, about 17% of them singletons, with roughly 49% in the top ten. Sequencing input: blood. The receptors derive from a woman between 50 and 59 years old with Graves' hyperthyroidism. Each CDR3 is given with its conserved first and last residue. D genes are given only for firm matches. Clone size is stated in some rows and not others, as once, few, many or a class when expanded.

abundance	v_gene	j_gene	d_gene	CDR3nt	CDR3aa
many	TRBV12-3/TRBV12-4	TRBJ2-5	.	TGTGCCAGCAGTTTGGGACAAGGGGTTGAGACCCAGTACTTC	CASSLGQGVETQYF
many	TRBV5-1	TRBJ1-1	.	TGCGCCAGCAGCTTTGGAGGGGGAAGCACTGAAGCTTTCTTT	CASSFGGGSTEAFF
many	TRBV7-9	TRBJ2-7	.	TGTGCCAGCAGCTGGCCTGGGGGACGGACCTACGAGCAGTACTTC	CASSWPGGRTYEQYF
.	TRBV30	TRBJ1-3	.	TGTGCCTGGAGTTTAGACCCGGGGAGTGGAAACACCATATATTTT	CAWSLDPGSGNTIYF
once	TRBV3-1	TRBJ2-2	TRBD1	TGTGCCAGCAGCCAAGGGGACAGGGCGGGGGAGCTGTTTTTT	CASSQGDRAGELFF
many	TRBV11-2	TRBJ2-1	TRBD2	TGTGCCAGCGGAGCTTCCCCATGGGAGGGAGGCAATGAGCAGTTCTTC	CASGASPWEGGNEQFF
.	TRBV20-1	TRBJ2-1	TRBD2	TGCAGTGCTGAGGGACTAGCGGGACTTGGGCAGTTCTTC	CSAEGLAGLGQFF
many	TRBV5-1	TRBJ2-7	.	TGCGCCAGCAGCTTGGAGCGGGCTTACTTCTACGAGCAGTACTTC	CASSLERAYFYEQYF
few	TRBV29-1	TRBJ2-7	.	TGCAGCGTCGGTGTGGGGCAGGGGTTAGGGCAGTACTTC	CSVGVGQGLGQYF
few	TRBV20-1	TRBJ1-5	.	TGCAGTGCTAGAGATAGGGCAGCCCGGGGGCGCCCGGATAGCGGCAATCAGCCCCAGCATTTT	CSARDRAARGRPDSGNQPQHF
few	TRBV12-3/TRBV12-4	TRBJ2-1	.	TGTGCCAGCAGTTTAGCGTCCTTTTTTACTATGCTCAACAATGAGCAGTTCTTC	CASSLASFFTMLNNEQFF
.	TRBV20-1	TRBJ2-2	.	TGCAGTGCGCCCCGGGACCCTTTGGGCGGGGAGCTGTTTTTT	CSAPRDPLGGELFF
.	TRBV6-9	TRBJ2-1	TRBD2	TGTGCCAGCAGTTTAGCGGGAGGTAGAAATGAGCAGTTCTTC	CASSLAGGRNEQFF
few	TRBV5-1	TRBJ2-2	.	TGCGCCAGCACCTTGAACACCGGGGAGCTGTTTTTT	CASTLNTGELFF
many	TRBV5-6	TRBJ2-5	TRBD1	TGTGCCAGCACCAGAGACAGGGGAAAGACCCAGTACTTC	CASTRDRGKTQYF
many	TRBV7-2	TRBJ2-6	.	TGTGCCAGCAGCTTTAGGTCCGGCTTCTCTGGGGCCAACGTCCTGACTTTC	CASSFRSGFSGANVLTF
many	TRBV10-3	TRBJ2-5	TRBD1	TGTGCCATCAGTGCCCGGACAGGGGCTCAGGGGACCCAGTACTTC	CAISARTGAQGTQYF
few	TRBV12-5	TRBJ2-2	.	TGTGCTAGTGGTCAGTGGGTTTTTCGGACCGGGGAGCTGTTTTTT	CASGQWVFRTGELFF
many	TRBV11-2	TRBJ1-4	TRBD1	TGTGCCAGCAGCTTGAGCCAGGGGGTATTAGAAAAACTGTTTTTT	CASSLSQGVLEKLFF
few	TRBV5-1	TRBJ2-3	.	TGCGCCAGCAGCTTGGCCGGCTTTAGCACAGATACGCAGTATTTT	CASSLAGFSTDTQYF
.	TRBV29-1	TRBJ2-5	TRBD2	TGCAGCGTTGAAAGCTCGGGACTAGGGGGAGAGACCCAGTACTTC	CSVESSGLGGETQYF
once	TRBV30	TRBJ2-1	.	TGTGCCCGAAGAGGTAGTGGAAGAAATGAGCAGTTCTTC	CARRGSGRNEQFF
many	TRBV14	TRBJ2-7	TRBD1	TGTGCCAGCAGCCTGATGACAGGGCCCTACGAGCAGTACTTC	CASSLMTGPYEQYF
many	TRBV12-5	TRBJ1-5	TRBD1	TGTGCTAGTGGTTTGAAACCGGGACAGAGATTCTATCAGCCCCAGCATTTT	CASGLKPGQRFYQPQHF
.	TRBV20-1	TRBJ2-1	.	TGCAGTGCTAGAGGGGTCGCCTATGTGCAGTTCTTC	CSARGVAYVQFF
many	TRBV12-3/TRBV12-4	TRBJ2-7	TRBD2	TGTGCCAGCAGAATAGCGGGAGTCAAGAGCGAGCAGTACTTC	CASRIAGVKSEQYF
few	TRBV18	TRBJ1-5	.	TGTGCCAGCTCACTCGGGACGGATAGCAATCAGCCCCAGCATTTT	CASSLGTDSNQPQHF
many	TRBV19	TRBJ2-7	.	TGTGCCACCGCCGAACTGGGACTGGGGACGACGCAGTACTTC	CATAELGLGTTQYF
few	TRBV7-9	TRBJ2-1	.	TGTGCCAGCAGCTCAAAGGGAGGAGTTCGAAATGAGCAGTTCTTC	CASSSKGGVRNEQFF
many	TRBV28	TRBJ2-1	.	TGTGCCAGCAGCCACATCCCCCGGGACTACAATGAGCAGTTCTTC	CASSHIPRDYNEQFF
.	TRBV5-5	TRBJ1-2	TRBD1	TGTGCCAGCAGCCAGGGACAGGAGAAGTTGATTGCTAACTATGGCTACACCTTC	CASSQGQEKLIANYGYTF
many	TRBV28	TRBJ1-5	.	TGTGCCAGCAGTTTATGGCAGGGGAATGGACAGCCCCAGCATTTT	CASSLWQGNGQPQHF
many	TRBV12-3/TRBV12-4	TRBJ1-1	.	TGTGCCAGCAGTGTTGACAGATCAAGGACTGAAGCTTTCTTT	CASSVDRSRTEAFF
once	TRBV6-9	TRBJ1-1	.	TGTGCCAGCAGTTACTCGAACTGCGCTGAAGCTTTCTTT	CASSYSNCAEAFF
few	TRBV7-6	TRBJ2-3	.	TGTGCCAGCAGCTTACTAGCGCCTACGTCCGGGGGCACAGATACGCAGTATTTT	CASSLLAPTSGGTDTQYF
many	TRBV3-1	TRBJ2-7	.	TGTGCCAGCAGCCAAGGGGGTCTAGCGTCTTACGAGCAGTACTTC	CASSQGGLASYEQYF
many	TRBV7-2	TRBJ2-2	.	TGTGCCAGCACCATTGGGGGGACCGGGGAGCTGTTTTTT	CASTIGGTGELFF
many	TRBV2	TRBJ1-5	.	TGTGCCAGCAGAATTGGTCAAAGCAATCAGCCCCAGCATTTT	CASRIGQSNQPQHF
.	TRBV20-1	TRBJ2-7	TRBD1	TGCAGTGCTGGCGACAGGGGGAACGAGCAGTACTTC	CSAGDRGNEQYF
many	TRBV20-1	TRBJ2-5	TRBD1	TGCAGTGCTATATACAGGGGTCTCAGGGCGGAGACCCAGTACTTC	CSAIYRGLRAETQYF
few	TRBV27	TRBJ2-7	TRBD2	TGTGCCAGCTCCACCATAGCGGGAGGATTTGACGAGCAGTACTTC	CASSTIAGGFDEQYF
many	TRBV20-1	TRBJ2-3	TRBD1	TGCAGTGCTAGCCAGACAGGGGGCTCGACAGATACGCAGTATTTT	CSASQTGGSTDTQYF
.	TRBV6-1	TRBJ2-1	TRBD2	TGTGCCAGCAGTCGGGGGACTAGCGGGAGGGCCCCCTACAATGAGCAGTTCTTC	CASSRGTSGRAPYNEQFF
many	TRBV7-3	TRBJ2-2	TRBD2	TGTGCCAGCAGCTTAGGCTCGGGTCTAGCGGCGAACACCGGGGAGCTGTTTTTT	CASSLGSGLAANTGELFF
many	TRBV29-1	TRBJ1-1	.	TGCAGCGTTGAAGGGCCATCTGAAGCTTTCTTT	CSVEGPSEAFF
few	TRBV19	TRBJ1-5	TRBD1	TGTGCCAGTAGTATAGGATTGGGTCGAGACAGGGATAGCAATCAGCCCCAGCATTTT	CASSIGLGRDRDSNQPQHF
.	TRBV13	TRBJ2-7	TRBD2	TGTGCCAGCCGCTCTAGCGGGCATAATTCCTACGAGCAGTACTTC	CASRSSGHNSYEQYF
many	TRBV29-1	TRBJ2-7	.	TGCAGCGTTGTCTCCGGATACGAGCAGTACTTC	CSVVSGYEQYF
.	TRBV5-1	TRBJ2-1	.	TGCGCCAGCAGCTTGGAATCCCTCAGTGTGGGAGGTGAGCAGTTCTTC	CASSLESLSVGGEQFF
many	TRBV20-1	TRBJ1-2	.	TGCAGTGCTAGAGACGTCCGGAATCCAGATGGCTACACCTTC	CSARDVRNPDGYTF